Listed here is a single T cell receptor (beta chain). Antigen specificity is unknown. The CDR3 is made up of 15 amino acids. The germline CDR1 and CDR2 sequences are SGHRS and YFSETQ. Trimming removed 0 bases at V and 4 bases at J, with 13 bases between. Naive and memory CD4+ T cells came from enriched cryopreserved PBMCs. This sample stems from a study of CD4 T cells in relation to SARS-CoV-2 and coronaviruses. Study background: Shared crossreactive spike epitopes were mapped to their HLA restriction.

Whole-study results and caveats: No donor gave both pre-pandemic and post-infection samples.

Data came from immunoSEQ multiplex PCR; TCRdb stores just in-frame clones and leaves some out. The sample lists 10,000 or so clones, 87% occurring once. The V and J genes are TRBV5-1 and TRBJ2-5; TRBD1 is a possible D gene (6 bases). The receptor was derived from an adult with COVID-19. Material for sequencing was naive CD4+ T cells from PBMCs. As for subset: naive CD4+ T cells isolated by negative enrichment. For the CDR3, the DNA is TGCGCCAGCAGCTTGGTGGCAGGGGATGGAGAGACCCAGTACTTC. It yields the protein CASSLVAGDGETQYF.